This T cell receptor (beta chain) was identified during a study of blood T cell repertoires in COVID-19. Across the study: Material from acute and convalescent COVID-19 was sourced from the United States, Italy and Spain.

This CDR3 spans 15 amino acids. The ends lost 4 bases at V and 5 bases at J; junction bases unmatched: 2. CDR1 and CDR2 (germline): WSHSY, SAAADI. Participant age was about 18 to 89 years, and participants resided in 25 or so US areas. Donors in Cohort 3 counted as recovered after two negative PCRs, clearance, or symptom resolution. The method was immunoSEQ multiplex PCR; TCRdb's version includes in-frame clones alone and lacks a portion of them. In the table there are 280,000 or so clones, around 85% of which are singletons. What was sequenced was PBMCs or T cells enriched from blood (not recorded which). The TCR originated in a woman between 40 and 50 years old who had recovered from COVID-19. The rearrangement joins TRBV10-2 to TRBJ1-6; 10 nucleotides agree with TRBD1. The CDR3 coding sequence is TGCGCCAGCAGTGGGGGACAGGGGAATAATTCACCCCTCCACTTT. Translation gives CASSGGQGNNSPLHF.